These T cell receptor beta chains were read from a single sample in a study of cytomegalovirus exposure and HLA in healthy donors. Sequencing was performed with immunoSEQ multiplex PCR; in TCRdb, only in-frame clones are kept and a portion is missing. The table lists around 200,000 clones, about 80% of them singletons. The sample comprised PBMCs. The origin of the receptors is a woman aged 18-29 years in good health and CMV-seropositive. Each CDR3 is given with its conserved first and last residue. The D gene is left open where the match is weak. The size entry is marked missing in some rows and otherwise reads once, few, many or a size class.

cdr3_length d_call clone_size j_call v_call cdr3_aa cdr3_nt
13 NA few TRBJ2-7 TRBV14 CASSQEIRSEQYF TGTGCCAGCAGCCAAGAAATACGTAGCGAGCAGTACTTC
15 NA NA TRBJ2-5 TRBV4-1 CASSQDGAGLETQYF TGCGCCAGCAGCCAAGATGGGGCGGGGTTGGAGACCCAGTACTTC
15 NA once TRBJ1-1 TRBV11-2 CASSSFPQGNTEAFF TGTGCCAGCAGCTCCTTTCCTCAGGGGAACACTGAAGCTTTCTTT
14 TRBD2 NA TRBJ2-1 TRBV6-5 CASSRMTSLDEQFF TGTGCCAGCAGTCGAATGACTAGCTTGGATGAGCAGTTCTTC
15 TRBD1 NA TRBJ2-7 TRBV6-1 CASSAWGQGSYEQYF TGTGCCAGCAGTGCATGGGGACAGGGGAGCTACGAGCAGTACTTC
16 NA NA TRBJ1-1 TRBV5-4 CASSLDGGRRNTEAFF TGTGCCAGCAGCTTGGATGGGGGCAGGAGAAACACTGAAGCTTTCTTT
15 NA few TRBJ2-1 TRBV7-3 CASSPGQPSYNEQFF TGTGCCAGCAGCCCTGGACAGCCTTCCTACAATGAGCAGTTCTTC
12 NA NA TRBJ1-3 TRBV7-2 CASSSRGNTIYF TGTGCCAGCAGCTCTAGAGGAAACACCATATATTTT
16 TRBD2 NA TRBJ2-3 TRBV7-2 CASSFGLVGSTDTQYF TGTGCCAGCAGCTTCGGACTAGTCGGTAGCACAGATACGCAGTATTTT
17 TRBD2 NA TRBJ2-3 TRBV2 CASSEFYAGGGTDTQYF TGTGCCAGCAGTGAATTCTACGCGGGGGGTGGCACAGATACGCAGTATTTT
16 NA NA TRBJ2-6 TRBV5-1 CASSLTGISGANVLTF TGCGCCAGCAGCTTGACAGGGATCTCTGGGGCCAACGTCCTGACTTTC
15 NA NA TRBJ1-3 TRBV4-3 CASSPNRGGGNTIYF TGCGCCAGCAGCCCAAATAGAGGTGGTGGAAACACCATATATTTT
12 TRBD1 NA TRBJ1-1 TRBV6-5 CASTQGDSLYLF TGTGCCAGCACCCAAGGGGACAGCCTTTATCTCTTT
17 TRBD2 NA TRBJ2-3 TRBV29-1 CTGSHASGGARADTQYF TGCACCGGTTCCCACGCTAGCGGGGGAGCTAGGGCAGATACGCAGTATTTT
17 TRBD2 NA TRBJ2-3 TRBV5-5 CASSRLGGGGPTDTQYF TGTGCCAGCAGCCGGCTTGGCGGCGGGGGACCCACAGATACGCAGTATTTT
12 NA few TRBJ1-5 TRBV11-3 CASSGIIQPQHF TGTGCCAGCAGCGGCATCATTCAGCCCCAGCATTTT
15 TRBD1 NA TRBJ2-7 TRBV7-7 CASSLAQGPTYEQYF TGTGCCAGCAGCTTAGCACAGGGGCCCACCTACGAGCAGTACTTC
16 NA once TRBJ2-3 TRBV5-1 CASSSGTHLGTDTQYF TGCGCCAGCAGCAGTGGGACTCACCTCGGAACAGATACGCAGTATTTT
13 NA NA TRBJ2-1 TRBV15 CATSREGGHEQFF TGTGCCACCAGCAGAGAGGGGGGTCATGAGCAGTTCTTC
12 NA NA TRBJ1-4 TRBV14 CASSQDRRSVFF TGTGCCAGCAGCCAAGATCGTAGGAGCGTGTTTTTT
13 NA NA TRBJ2-7 TRBV6-1 CASSGTGRDEQYF TGTGCCAGCAGTGGGACAGGGAGGGACGAGCAGTACTTC
13 NA NA TRBJ1-6 TRBV7-3 CASSSNGDSPLHF TGTGCCAGCAGCTCGAACGGAGATTCACCCCTCCACTTT
14 TRBD1 NA TRBJ2-7 TRBV2 CASRQQGIIHEQYF TGTGCCAGCAGACAACAGGGGATCATCCACGAGCAGTACTTC
15 NA once TRBJ1-4 TRBV6-5 CASSPGAATNEKLFF TGTGCCAGCAGTCCAGGGGCTGCAACTAATGAAAAACTGTTTTTT
13 TRBD1 NA TRBJ1-2 TRBV10-3 CAINQGQDYGYTF TGTGCCATCAACCAGGGACAGGACTATGGCTACACCTTC
13 NA NA TRBJ2-1 TRBV4-2 CASSQRGADEQFF TGTGCCAGCAGCCAACGGGGGGCCGATGAGCAGTTCTTC
16 NA once TRBJ2-3 TRBV25-1 CASSESGSGGTDTQYF TGTGCCAGCAGTGAATCCGGGTCGGGGGGCACAGATACGCAGTATTTT
16 TRBD1 NA TRBJ1-3 TRBV19 CASSGAQGASGNTIYF TGTGCCAGTAGTGGAGCACAGGGGGCATCTGGAAACACCATATATTTT
16 TRBD1 NA TRBJ1-5 TRBV5-1 CASSLEPQGGNQPQHF TGCGCCAGCAGCTTGGAGCCCCAGGGGGGCAATCAGCCCCAGCATTTT
13 NA NA TRBJ1-1 TRBV6-1 CASKVSGGTEAFF TGTGCCAGCAAGGTTTCCGGAGGCACTGAAGCTTTCTTT
16 TRBD1 NA TRBJ2-7 TRBV6-5 CASSYSGGQGFYEQYF TGTGCCAGCAGTTACTCTGGGGGACAGGGGTTCTACGAGCAGTACTTC
13 NA NA TRBJ2-1 TRBV6-5 CASRLERGGEQFF TGTGCCAGCAGACTTGAAAGGGGGGGTGAGCAGTTCTTC
14 NA NA TRBJ1-2 TRBV9 CASSPSRGGYGYTF TGTGCCAGCAGCCCCTCACGAGGGGGCTATGGCTACACCTTC
16 TRBD1 few TRBJ1-5 TRBV19 CASRLKNRGWNQPQHF TGTGCCAGTAGACTCAAAAACAGGGGATGGAATCAGCCCCAGCATTTT
12 NA few TRBJ2-1 TRBV14 CASSQDTVRQFF TGTGCCAGCAGCCAAGATACAGTACGACAGTTCTTC
19 TRBD2 NA TRBJ2-3 TRBV4-2 CASSQDTLAGGGGADTQYF TGTGCCAGCAGCCAAGATACACTAGCGGGGGGAGGGGGAGCAGATACGCAGTATTTT
14 TRBD2 NA TRBJ2-1 TRBV27 CASSLAGGTNEQFF TGTGCCAGCAGTTTAGCGGGGGGGACAAATGAGCAGTTCTTC
14 NA few TRBJ2-5 TRBV14 CASSQVASYETQYF TGTGCCAGCAGCCAAGTCGCCAGTTATGAGACCCAGTACTTC
15 NA NA TRBJ2-7 TRBV2 CASSEVLVPRGQQYF TGTGCCAGCAGTGAAGTTCTGGTGCCCAGGGGTCAGCAGTACTTC
15 TRBD2 NA TRBJ2-1 TRBV5-1 CASSLGLAGGHEQFF TGCGCCAGCAGCTTGGGACTAGCGGGGGGGCACGAGCAGTTCTTC
17 TRBD2 NA TRBJ2-5 TRBV9 CASSVAASGGAGETQYF TGTGCCAGCAGCGTAGCGGCTAGCGGGGGGGCAGGGGAGACCCAGTACTTC
16 NA NA TRBJ2-3 TRBV4-1 CASSQGPVTSTDTQYF TGCGCCAGCAGCCAAGGTCCCGTAACTAGCACAGATACGCAGTATTTT
20 TRBD2 NA TRBJ2-5 TRBV2 CASSEAKTASGGWFRETQYF TGTGCCAGCAGTGAAGCAAAGACGGCTAGCGGGGGGTGGTTTCGGGAGACCCAGTACTTC
14 TRBD1 NA TRBJ2-5 TRBV2 CASNKGALQETQYF TGTGCCAGCAATAAGGGGGCCCTGCAAGAGACCCAGTACTTC
14 NA NA TRBJ1-1 TRBV9 CASSPRLINTEAFF TGTGCCAGCAGCCCACGACTTATTAACACTGAAGCTTTCTTT
17 TRBD2 NA TRBJ2-7 TRBV4-1 CASSQDGIGTSSYEQYF TGCGCCAGCAGCCAAGATGGCATCGGGACTAGTAGCTACGAGCAGTACTTC
12 NA NA TRBJ1-1 TRBV19 CASSIRPGRAFF TGTGCCAGTAGTATACGTCCTGGGAGAGCTTTCTTT
14 NA once TRBJ1-1 TRBV6-5 CASSSYQGITEAFF TGTGCCAGCAGTTCCTACCAGGGGATCACTGAAGCTTTCTTT
16 TRBD2 NA TRBJ2-1 TRBV10-3 CAISESERGGRNEQFF TGTGCCATCAGTGAGTCTGAGCGGGGGGGCCGGAATGAGCAGTTCTTC
13 NA NA TRBJ1-1 TRBV27 CASSSVVATEAFF TGTGCCAGCAGTTCCGTGGTAGCCACTGAAGCTTTCTTT
14 NA NA TRBJ1-2 TRBV15 CATSRGGGDYGYTF TGTGCCACCAGCAGAGGGGGGGGAGACTATGGCTACACCTTC
17 TRBD2 NA TRBJ2-2 TRBV2 CASSGTSGGLNTGELFF TGTGCCAGCAGTGGGACTAGCGGGGGCCTGAACACCGGGGAGCTGTTTTTT
14 NA once TRBJ2-3 TRBV10-1 CASSVWQDTDTQYF TGCGCCAGCAGTGTTTGGCAGGACACAGATACGCAGTATTTT
15 TRBD1 NA TRBJ2-7 TRBV6-6 CASRGRDRGPYGQYF TGTGCCAGCAGGGGCCGGGACAGGGGACCTTATGGGCAGTACTTC
16 NA NA TRBJ1-2 TRBV6-5 CASSYSIRQGNYGYTF TGTGCCAGCAGTTACTCGATAAGGCAGGGTAACTATGGCTACACCTTC
15 NA NA TRBJ2-1 TRBV5-4 CASSLSLAPDNEQFF TGTGCCAGCAGCTTGTCCCTAGCGCCCGACAATGAGCAGTTCTTC
13 TRBD1 NA TRBJ1-1 TRBV10-3 CATTAGGGTEAFF TGTGCCACTACCGCAGGGGGAGGCACTGAAGCTTTCTTT
16 NA NA TRBJ1-4 TRBV18 CASSPLGSGDREKLFF TGTGCCAGCTCACCCCTTGGTTCAGGGGATCGGGAAAAACTGTTTTTT
13 NA NA TRBJ1-5 TRBV19 CASGRETDQPQHF TGTGCCTCAGGGCGAGAGACAGATCAGCCCCAGCATTTT
17 NA NA TRBJ1-6 TRBV7-9 CASSPGSGQRNNSPLHF TGTGCCAGCAGCCCTGGCTCCGGACAGCGAAATAATTCACCCCTCCACTTT